Listed here are 14 T cell receptor beta chains from one sample, sequenced in a study of T cells in narcolepsy. This table comes from immunoSEQ multiplex PCR, and its TCRdb copy is limited to in-frame clones, with some not included. The sample carries tens of thousands of clones, around 83% recorded once. Sequencing input: CD45RA- memory CD4+ T cells from PBMCs. The receptors were sampled from a human donor with narcolepsy.

This chain joins TRBV14 and TRBJ2-5; no reliable D call. V dropped 0 bases and J dropped 11 bases, with 10 bases sitting between them. The germline V gene encodes CDR1 SGHDN and CDR2 FVKESK. The CDR3 covers 12 residues. CDR3 DNA: TGTGCCAGCAGCCAAGATCTGGTAGTGCAGTACTTC. Amino acids: CASSQDLVVQYF.

This clone showed up just once. The chain uses TRBV7-2 and TRBJ1-4; 9 nucleotides align to TRBD1. Germline V CDR1 and CDR2: SGHTA, FQGNSA. CDR3 size: 15 residues. V gave up 5 bases and J gave up 8 bases; unmatched junction bases: 9. CDR3 DNA: TGTGCCAGCAGCACCACCCGGGACAGGGTAGAAAAACTGTTTTTT. Its translation: CASSTTRDRVEKLFF.

Points on this clone: Distinct nucleotide sequences in the sample also encode this CDR3. The chain employs TRBV18 and TRBJ2-7, with D unclear. The germline gives CDR1 KGHSH, CDR2 LQKENI. The CDR3 is 12 residues long. Trimming cost V 3 bases and J 0 bases, with 3 bases left between them. As DNA, the CDR3 is TGTGCCAGCTCACCCAGCTCCTACGAGCAGTACTTC. Its translation is CASSPSSYEQYF. The full variable domain, with the rest looked up from reference TRBV18 and TRBJ2-7, is NAGVMQNPRHLVRRRGQEARLRCSPMKGHSHVYWYRQLPEEGLKFMVYLQKENIIDESGMPKERFSAEFPKEGPSILRIQQVVRGDSAAYFCASSPSSYEQYFGPGTRLTVT.

Here the CDR3 reads CSARDSGGQYF. The CDR3, as DNA: TGCAGTGCTAGAGATTCGGGGGGGCAGTACTTC. V gene TRBV20-1 combines with J gene TRBJ2-7; 7 positions match TRBD2. CDR1 is DFQATT, CDR2 SNEGSKA, per germline (reference sequence). V lost 0 bases, J lost 9 bases, and 2 bases stayed unmatched. This CDR3 spans 11 amino acids.

The table lists this clone with a few counts. This specimen includes other DNA sequences encoding the same CDR3. The rearrangement uses TRBV5-4 and TRBJ2-5, with 9 positions matching TRBD1. V gave up 4 bases and J gave up 4 bases; unmatched junction bases: 2. This CDR3 is built from 13 residues. Germline-derived CDR1 and CDR2 are SGHNT and YYREEE (reference sequence). CDR3: CASSIQGAETQYF. The CDR3 DNA is TGTGCCAGCAGCATACAGGGGGCAGAGACCCAGTACTTC.

This sequence joins TRBV7-3 and TRBJ1-2; no clear D. V lost 2 bases and J lost 8, with 18 bases in between. The CDR3 length is 15 residues. CDR1 and CDR2 (germline): SGHTA, FQGTGA. CDR3 DNA sequence: TGTGCCAGCAGCTTAGGAGGGCCCTTACTAGGCGGCTACACCTTC. This encodes CASSLGGPLLGGYTF.

The V call is TRBV19, the J call TRBJ2-1; D not resolved. Trimming pared 3 bases from V and 4 bases from J, leaving 10 bases between. Germline lookup yields CDR1 LNHDA and CDR2 SQIVND (reference sequence). The length of the CDR3 is 14 residues. Written as DNA, the CDR3 is TGTGCCAGTAGTATTCTACGGACGTACAATGAGCAGTTCTTC. This encodes CASSILRTYNEQFF. Variable domain in full (rest from reference TRBV19 and TRBJ2-1): DGGITQSPKYLFRKEGQNVTLSCEQNLNHDAMYWYRQDPGQGLRLIYYSQIVNDFQKGDIAEGYSVSREKKESFPLTVTSAQKNPTAFYLCASSILRTYNEQFFGPGTRLTVL.

V and J are TRBV21-1 and TRBJ1-1. TRBV21-1 is flagged as a pseudogene. The CDR3 covers 14 residues. The DNA for the CDR3 is TGTGCCAGCAGCAAAGTTTCCGGGAACACTGAAGCTTTCTTT. Its protein is CASSKVSGNTEAFF.

This clone has more than one count but fewer than ten. This sequence joins TRBV7-8 and TRBJ2-7; D is ambiguous. Germline-derived CDR1 and CDR2 are SGHVS and FQNEAQ. V lost 1 base and J lost 7, with 8 bases in between. This CDR3 region has 12 residues. This chain's CDR3 is CASSLVGWEQYF. Written as DNA, the CDR3 is TGTGCCAGCAGCTTAGTGGGGTGGGAGCAGTACTTC. The whole variable domain, filled in from reference TRBV7-8 and TRBJ2-7, reads GAGVSQSPRYKVAKRGQDVALRCDPISGHVSLFWYQQALGQGPEFLTYFQNEAQLDKSGLPSDRFFAERPEGSVSTLKIQRTQQEDSAVYLCASSLVGWEQYFGPGTRLTVT.

V gene TRBV14 combines with J gene TRBJ1-2; D might be TRBD1 (6 bases). The CDR3 spans 15 residues. Germline CDR1 reads SGHDN; CDR2 reads FVKESK. Trimming removed 0 bases from V and 4 bases from J, with 12 bases in between. The CDR3 nucleotides read TGTGCCAGCAGCCAAGAGAGGGGGGGAAGCTATGGCTACACCTTC. It specifies CASSQERGGSYGYTF. Drawing the rest from reference TRBV14 and TRBJ1-2, the complete variable domain is EAGVTQFPSHSVIEKGQTVTLRCDPISGHDNLYWYRRVMGKEIKFLLHFVKESKQDESGMPNNRFLAERTGGTYSTLKVQPAELEDSGVYFCASSQERGGSYGYTFGSGTRLTVV.

The chain recombines TRBV11-2 with TRBJ2-5, with a possible D match to TRBD1 (5 bases). Between the trimmed V and J ends, which lost 6 bases and 5 bases, there was a span of 16 bases. CDR1 SGHAT and CDR2 FQNNGV come from the germline V gene. The CDR3 covers 14 residues. The CDR3 loop reads CASSAGSLMETQYF. CDR3 DNA sequence: TGTGCCAGCAGTGCAGGGTCCCTCATGGAGACCCAGTACTTC. The variable domain in full, with the rest retrieved from reference TRBV11-2 and TRBJ2-5, is EAGVAQSPRYKIIEKRQSVAFWCNPISGHATLYWYQQILGQGPKLLIQFQNNGVVDDSQLPKDRFSAERLKGVDSTLKIQPAKLEDSAVYLCASSAGSLMETQYFGPGTRLLVL.

This clone was counted once. The CDR3 bases are TGTGCCAGCAGCCCCGGGGTGCCCACAGATACGCAGTATTTT. Amino acids: CASSPGVPTDTQYF. The chain combines TRBV9 with TRBJ2-3; D is perhaps TRBD2 (5 bases). Germline lookup yields CDR1 SGDLS and CDR2 YYNGEE. The length of the CDR3 is 14 residues. Trimming took 4 bases from V and 2 from J, leaving 11 bases between them.

This chain connects TRBV5-1 to TRBJ1-2; the D is unclear. Trimming left V 1 base short and J 1 base short, with 8 bases between. This CDR3 comprises 14 residues. The V gene's germline CDR1 is SGHRS and CDR2 YFSETQ. The CDR3: CASSLMTGNYGYTF. CDR3 sequence (DNA): TGCGCCAGCAGCTTGATGACGGGTAACTATGGCTACACCTTC.

V gene TRBV27 combines with J gene TRBJ2-7, with 7 bases identical to TRBD2. J was trimmed by 2 bases and V by 3 bases; bases with no gene match: 4. This CDR3 spans 14 amino acids. CDR1 and CDR2 (germline): MNHEY, SMNVEV (reference sequence). The CDR3 DNA follows: TGTGCCAGCAGTTTTTTACGGGGGGCCTACGAGCAGTACTTC. As protein: CASSFLRGAYEQYF.